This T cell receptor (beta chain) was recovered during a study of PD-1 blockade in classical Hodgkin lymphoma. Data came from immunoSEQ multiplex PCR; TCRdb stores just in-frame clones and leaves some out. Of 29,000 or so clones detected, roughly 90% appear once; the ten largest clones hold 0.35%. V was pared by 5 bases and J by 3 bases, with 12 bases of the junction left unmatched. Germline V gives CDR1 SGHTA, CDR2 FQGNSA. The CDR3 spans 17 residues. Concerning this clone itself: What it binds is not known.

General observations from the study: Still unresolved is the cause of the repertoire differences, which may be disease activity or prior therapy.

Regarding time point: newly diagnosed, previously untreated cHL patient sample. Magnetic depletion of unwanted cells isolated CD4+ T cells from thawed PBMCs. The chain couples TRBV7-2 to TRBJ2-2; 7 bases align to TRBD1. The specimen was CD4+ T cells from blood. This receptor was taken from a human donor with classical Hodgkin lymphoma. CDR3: CASSLPTGTDDTGELFF. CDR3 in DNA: TGTGCCAGCAGCCTTCCAACCGGGACAGACGACACCGGGGAGCTGTTTTTT.